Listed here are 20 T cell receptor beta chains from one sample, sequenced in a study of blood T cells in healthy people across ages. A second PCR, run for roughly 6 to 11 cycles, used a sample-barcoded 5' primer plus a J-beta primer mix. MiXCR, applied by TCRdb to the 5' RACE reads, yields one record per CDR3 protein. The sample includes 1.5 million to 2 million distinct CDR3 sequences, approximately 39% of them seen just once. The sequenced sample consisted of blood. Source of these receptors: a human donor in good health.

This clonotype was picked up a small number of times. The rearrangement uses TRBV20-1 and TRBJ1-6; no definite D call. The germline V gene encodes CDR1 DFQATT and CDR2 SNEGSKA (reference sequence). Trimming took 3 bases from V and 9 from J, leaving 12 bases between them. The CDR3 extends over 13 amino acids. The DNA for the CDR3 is TGCAGTGCTAGGTCTAACCCCGGTTCACCCCTCCACTTT. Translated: CSARSNPGSPLHF.

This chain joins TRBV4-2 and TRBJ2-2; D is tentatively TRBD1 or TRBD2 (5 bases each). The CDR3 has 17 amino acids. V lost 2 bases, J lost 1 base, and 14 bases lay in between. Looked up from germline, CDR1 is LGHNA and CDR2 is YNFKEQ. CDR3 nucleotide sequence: TGTGCCAGCAGCCAACCACCCGGGACCCAGAACACCGGGGAGCTGTTTTTT. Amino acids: CASSQPPGTQNTGELFF.

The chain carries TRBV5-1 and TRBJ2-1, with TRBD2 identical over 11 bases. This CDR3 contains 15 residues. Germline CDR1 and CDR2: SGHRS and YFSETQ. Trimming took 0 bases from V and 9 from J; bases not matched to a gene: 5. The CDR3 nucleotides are TGCGCCAGCAGCTTGGAGACTAGCGGGGTTCGTGAGCAGTTCTTC. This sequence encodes CASSLETSGVREQFF. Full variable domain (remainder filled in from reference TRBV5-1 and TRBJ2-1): KAGVTQTPRYLIKTRGQQVTLSCSPISGHRSVSWYQQTPGQGLQFLFEYFSETQRNKGNFPGRFSGRQFSNSRSEMNVSTLELGDSALYLCASSLETSGVREQFFGPGTRLTVL.

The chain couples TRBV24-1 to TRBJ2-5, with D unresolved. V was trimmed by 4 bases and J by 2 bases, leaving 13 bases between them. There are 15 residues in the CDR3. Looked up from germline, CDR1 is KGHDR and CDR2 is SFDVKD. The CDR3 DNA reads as TGTGCCACCAGTGACCGACGGACGGCTCAAGAGACCCAGTACTTC. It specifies CATSDRRTAQETQYF.

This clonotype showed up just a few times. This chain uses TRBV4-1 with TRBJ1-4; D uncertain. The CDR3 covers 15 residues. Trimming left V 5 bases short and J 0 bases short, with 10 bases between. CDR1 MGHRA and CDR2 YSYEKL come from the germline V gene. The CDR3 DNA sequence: TGCGCCAGCAGCATTCGGGGTTCAACTAATGAAAAACTGTTTTTT. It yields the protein CASSIRGSTNEKLFF.

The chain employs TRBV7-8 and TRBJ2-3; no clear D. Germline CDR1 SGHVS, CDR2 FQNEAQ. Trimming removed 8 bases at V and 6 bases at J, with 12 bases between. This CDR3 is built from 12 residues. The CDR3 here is CASLTLEDTQYF. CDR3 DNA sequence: TGTGCCAGCTTGACCCTTGAGGATACGCAGTATTTT.

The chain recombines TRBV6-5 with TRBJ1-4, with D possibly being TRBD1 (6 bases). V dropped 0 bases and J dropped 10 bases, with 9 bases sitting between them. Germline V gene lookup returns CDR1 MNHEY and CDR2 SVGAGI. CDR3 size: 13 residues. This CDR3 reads CASSYSGGRKLFF. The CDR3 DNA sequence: TGTGCCAGCAGTTACTCGGGGGGGCGAAAACTGTTTTTT.

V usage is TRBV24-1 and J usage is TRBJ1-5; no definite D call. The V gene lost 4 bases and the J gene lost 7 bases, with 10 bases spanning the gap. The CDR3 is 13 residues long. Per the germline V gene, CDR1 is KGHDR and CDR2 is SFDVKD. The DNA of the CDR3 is TGTGCCACCAGTGAATCAAGCTACCAGCCCCAGCATTTT. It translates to CATSESSYQPQHF.

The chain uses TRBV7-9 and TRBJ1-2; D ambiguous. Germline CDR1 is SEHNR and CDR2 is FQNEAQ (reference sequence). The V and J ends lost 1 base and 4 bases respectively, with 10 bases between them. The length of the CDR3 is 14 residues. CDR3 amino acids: CASSLGVTPYGYTF. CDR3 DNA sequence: TGTGCCAGCAGCTTAGGTGTCACACCCTATGGCTACACCTTC.

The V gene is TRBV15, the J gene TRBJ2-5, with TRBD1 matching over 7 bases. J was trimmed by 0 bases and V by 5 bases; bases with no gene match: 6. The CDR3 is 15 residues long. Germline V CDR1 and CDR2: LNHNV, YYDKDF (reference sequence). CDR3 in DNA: TGTGCCACCAGCGGCGGACAGGTCTACCAAGAGACCCAGTACTTC. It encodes CATSGGQVYQETQYF.

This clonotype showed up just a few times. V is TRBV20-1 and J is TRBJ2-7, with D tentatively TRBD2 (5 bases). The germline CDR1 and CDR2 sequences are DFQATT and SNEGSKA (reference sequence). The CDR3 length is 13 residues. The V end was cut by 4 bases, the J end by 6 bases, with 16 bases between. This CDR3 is CSANLGSSREQYF. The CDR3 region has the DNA TGCAGTGCTAATCTAGGGAGTAGCCGCGAGCAGTACTTC.

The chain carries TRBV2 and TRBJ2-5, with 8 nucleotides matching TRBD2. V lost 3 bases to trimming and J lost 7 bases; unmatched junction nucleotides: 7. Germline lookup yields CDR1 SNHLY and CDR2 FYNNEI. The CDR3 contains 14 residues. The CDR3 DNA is TGTGCCAGCAGTGAGTCCCGGGAGGGAGGGACCCAGTACTTC. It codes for CASSESREGGTQYF. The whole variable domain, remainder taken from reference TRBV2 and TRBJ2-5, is EPEVTQTPSHQVTQMGQEVILRCVPISNHLYFYWYRQILGQKVEFLVSFYNNEISEKSEIFDDQFSVERPDGSNFTLKIRSTKLEDSAMYFCASSESREGGTQYFGPGTRLLVL.

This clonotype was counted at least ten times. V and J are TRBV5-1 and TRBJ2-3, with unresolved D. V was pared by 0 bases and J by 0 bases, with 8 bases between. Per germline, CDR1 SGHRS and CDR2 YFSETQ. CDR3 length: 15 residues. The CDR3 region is CASSLESASTDTQYF. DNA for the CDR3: TGCGCCAGCAGCTTGGAGTCAGCTAGCACAGATACGCAGTATTTT.

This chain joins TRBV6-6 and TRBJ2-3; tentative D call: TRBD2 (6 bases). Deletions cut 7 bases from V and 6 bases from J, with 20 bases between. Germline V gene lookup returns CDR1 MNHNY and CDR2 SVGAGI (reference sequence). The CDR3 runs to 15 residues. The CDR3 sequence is CASNPWGEPTDTQYF. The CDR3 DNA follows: TGTGCCAGCAACCCGTGGGGGGAACCCACCGATACGCAGTATTTT.

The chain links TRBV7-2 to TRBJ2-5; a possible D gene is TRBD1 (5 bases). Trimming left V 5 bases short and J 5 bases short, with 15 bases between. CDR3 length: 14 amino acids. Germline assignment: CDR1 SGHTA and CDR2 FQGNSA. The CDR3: CASSLDSSRETQYF. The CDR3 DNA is TGTGCCAGCAGCCTAGACAGTTCTAGGGAGACCCAGTACTTC.

The CDR3 region is CASSEEGDLETQYF. The CDR3, as DNA: TGTGCCAGCAGCGAGGAGGGGGACCTGGAGACCCAGTACTTC. The genes are TRBV7-6 and TRBJ2-5; D assignment may be TRBD1 or TRBD2 (6 bases each). Germline V CDR1 and CDR2: SGHVS, FNYEAQ. Trimming removed 5 bases from V and 5 bases from J, with 15 bases in between. The CDR3 has 14 amino acids.

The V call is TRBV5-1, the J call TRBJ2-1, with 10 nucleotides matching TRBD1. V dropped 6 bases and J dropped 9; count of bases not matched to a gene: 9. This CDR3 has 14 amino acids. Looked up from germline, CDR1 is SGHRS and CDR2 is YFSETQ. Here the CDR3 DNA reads TGCGCCAGCACATGGGACAGGGGAAGCGGTGAGCAGTTCTTC. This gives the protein CASTWDRGSGEQFF.

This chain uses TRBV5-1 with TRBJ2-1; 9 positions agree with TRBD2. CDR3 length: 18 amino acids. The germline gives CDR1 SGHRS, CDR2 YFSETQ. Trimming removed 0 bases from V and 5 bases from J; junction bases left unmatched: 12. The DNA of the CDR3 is TGCGCCAGCAGCTTGGCCTCCTCCCTAGCGGGGCTGAACAATGAGCAGTTCTTC. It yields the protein CASSLASSLAGLNNEQFF.

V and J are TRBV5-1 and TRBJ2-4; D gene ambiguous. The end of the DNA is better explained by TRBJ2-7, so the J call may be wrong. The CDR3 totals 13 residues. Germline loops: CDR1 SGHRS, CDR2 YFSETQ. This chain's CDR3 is CASSLYGLYEQYF. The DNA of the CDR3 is TGCGCCAGCAGCTTGTACGGTCTCTACGAGCAGTACTTC.

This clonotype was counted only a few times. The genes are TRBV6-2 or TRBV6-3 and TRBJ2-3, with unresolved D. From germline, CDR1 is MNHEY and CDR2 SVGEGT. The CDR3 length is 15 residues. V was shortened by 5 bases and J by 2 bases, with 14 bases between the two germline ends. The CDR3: CASSPDFYPTDTQYF. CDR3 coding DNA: TGTGCCAGCAGTCCCGACTTCTACCCCACAGATACGCAGTATTTT.